This TCR beta chain was captured by sequencing in a study of T cell responses to AZD1222 COVID-19 vaccine. The CDR3 is 13 residues long. Trimming stripped 6 bases from V and 8 bases from J, with 11 bases between. Profiled with immunoSEQ multiplex PCR; TCRdb holds only in-frame clones, not every one. Among 55,000 to 80,000 clones listed, approximately 90% were seen once. The source material was peripheral blood, sampled 28 days after the second AZD1222 dose. V and J are TRBV12-3 or TRBV12-4 and TRBJ1-6; perhaps TRBD1 as D (6 bases). The source of this sequence is an adult who received the AZD1222 COVID-19 vaccine. CDR3 coding DNA: TGTGCCAGCAGAGAGGGGGGACATTCACCCCTCCACTTT. It specifies CASREGGHSPLHF.